These 32 T cell receptor beta chains were sequenced from one sample in a study of shared clonotypes between healthy human individuals. Clones were sequenced by immunoSEQ multiplex PCR, and TCRdb holds only the in-frame ones, with some missing. The profile shows around 1 million clones, 70% to 85% of them singletons. The sequenced material came from memory CD4+ T cells sorted from blood. Subset specified: CD45RA-negative fraction. These receptors came from a young man in good health.

CDR3 loop: CASSLRALGGETQYF. CDR3 DNA sequence: TGTGCCAGCAGCTTGCGGGCGCTCGGGGGAGAGACCCAGTACTTC. The chain uses TRBV5-6 and TRBJ2-5, with a tentative D call TRBD2 (6 bases). The V gene's germline CDR1 is SGHDT and CDR2 YYEEEE. The CDR3 consists of 15 residues. The V end was cut by 1 base, the J end by 4 bases, with 14 bases between.

To note about this clone: An end of the junction differs from the germline gene, which may be a read error. The V call is TRBV5-4, the J call TRBJ2-6, with D perhaps matching TRBD1 (5 bases). There are 16 residues in the CDR3. Germline loops: CDR1 SGHNT, CDR2 YYREEE (reference sequence). The CDR3: CASSSKHTSGASVLTF. The CDR3 region has the DNA TGTGCCAGCAGCTCTAAACATACCTCTGGGGCCAGCGTCCTGACTTTC.

The CDR3 spells CASSLGDYRGGTDTQYF. The CDR3 DNA is TGTGCCAGCAGCTTAGGAGACTACAGGGGAGGCACAGATACGCAGTATTTT. This chain connects TRBV7-9 to TRBJ2-3; 7 bases are shared with TRBD1. Losses at the gene ends were 1 base for V and 1 base for J; bases not matched to a gene: 8. The CDR3 loop spans 17 amino acids. CDR1 is SEHNR and CDR2 is FQNEAQ in the germline V gene (reference sequence).

This chain joins TRBV18 and TRBJ1-2, with D uncertain. The germline V gene encodes CDR1 KGHSH and CDR2 LQKENI. The CDR3 is 11 residues long. Trimming stripped 8 bases from V and 4 bases from J, with 8 bases between. The CDR3 loop reads CASRTSYGYTF. The CDR3 nucleotides read TGTGCCAGCAGGACGTCCTATGGCTACACCTTC.

The genes are TRBV18 and TRBJ2-5, with D unclear. CDR3 length: 15 amino acids. V gave up 2 bases and J gave up 1 base, with 11 bases separating them. CDR1 and CDR2 from the germline V gene are KGHSH and LQKENI. CDR3 loop: CASSPFHAGQETQYF. The CDR3 DNA sequence: TGTGCCAGCTCACCATTTCATGCAGGCCAAGAGACCCAGTACTTC.

The V and J genes are TRBV11-2 and TRBJ1-2, with 8 bases fitting TRBD1. Unmatched junction bases numbered 10, after V lost 5 bases and J lost 8 bases. In germline, CDR1 is SGHAT, CDR2 FQNNGV. The CDR3 loop spans 14 amino acids. The CDR3 region is CASSPSAGGNGYTF. For the CDR3, the DNA is TGTGCCAGCAGCCCCTCGGCAGGGGGCAACGGCTACACCTTC. Full variable domain (missing parts from reference TRBV11-2 and TRBJ1-2): EAGVAQSPRYKIIEKRQSVAFWCNPISGHATLYWYQQILGQGPKLLIQFQNNGVVDDSQLPKDRFSAERLKGVDSTLKIQPAKLEDSAVYLCASSPSAGGNGYTFGSGTRLTVV.

This clone was seen only a few times. The rearrangement links TRBV6-7 to TRBJ2-7; D may be TRBD2 (6 bases). TRBV6-7 is noted as an ORF with a role that remains uncertain. Trimming left V 0 bases short and J 2 bases short, with 11 bases between. CDR3 length equals 15 residues. The CDR3 here is CASSYSIASAYEQYF. CDR3 sequence (DNA): TGTGCCAGCAGTTACTCGATTGCTAGCGCCTACGAGCAGTACTTC.

This clone was picked up a small number of times. The V and J genes are TRBV10-3 and TRBJ1-6; 9 bases are a match to TRBD1. The length of the CDR3 is 16 residues. Per germline, CDR1 ENHRY and CDR2 SYGVKD. V trimming: 0 bases; J trimming: 9 bases; junction bases outside the gene matches: 6. CDR3 nucleotides: TGTGCCATCAGTGAGTCGATGAAGGACAGGGGTTCACCCCTCCACTTT. It specifies CAISESMKDRGSPLHF.

This chain connects TRBV9 to TRBJ2-2; no reliable D call. Germline lookup yields CDR1 SGDLS and CDR2 YYNGEE. The length of the CDR3 is 14 residues. V dropped 5 bases and J dropped 6 bases, with 14 bases sitting between them. In DNA form, the CDR3 reads TGTGCCAGCAGACGAGCTAGTGAGTCCGGGGAGCTGTTTTTT. This translates into CASRRASESGELFF.

Only a few counts were recorded for this clone. V is TRBV4-3 and J is TRBJ2-5, with D unresolved. The CDR3 contains 13 residues. Per the germline V gene, CDR1 is LGHNA and CDR2 is YSLEER. V gave up 0 bases and J gave up 6 bases, with 8 bases separating them. The chain's CDR3 is CASSQEWGKTQYF. In DNA form, the CDR3 reads TGCGCCAGCAGCCAAGAGTGGGGAAAGACCCAGTACTTC.

The genes are TRBV2 and TRBJ2-7; TRBD1 aligns across 9 bases. The CDR3 covers 14 residues. J was trimmed by 3 bases and V by 10 bases; bases with no gene match: 10. Germline assignment: CDR1 SNHLY and CDR2 FYNNEI. The CDR3 loop reads CAIPNKDRGYEQYF. The CDR3 DNA follows: TGTGCCATACCAAATAAGGACAGGGGCTACGAGCAGTACTTC.

Notes on this clone: Other DNA sequences of this sample code for an identical CDR3. The gene calls are TRBV11-2 and TRBJ2-3; the match to TRBD2 covers 9 bases. The CDR3 runs 16 residues. V shed 3 bases, J shed 1 base, and the junction held 5 bases outside the gene matches. Germline lookup yields CDR1 SGHAT and CDR2 FQNNGV. The CDR3 DNA reads TGTGCCAGCAGCTTCTTAGCGGGGGCCGGCACAGATACGCAGTATTTT. Protein sequence: CASSFLAGAGTDTQYF.

This chain uses TRBV9 with TRBJ1-6; D might be TRBD1 (5 bases). Per germline, CDR1 SGDLS and CDR2 YYNGEE. Trimming pared 3 bases from V and 8 bases from J, leaving 18 bases between. There are 16 residues in the CDR3. In DNA, the CDR3 is TGTGCCAGCAGCGCGGTAAGGACAAGACGGGATTCACCCCTCCACTTT. As protein: CASSAVRTRRDSPLHF.

This clone was detected a few times. One end of the junction does not line up with germline, which may come from a read error. CDR3 nucleotide sequence: TGCGCAACTAGAGGGGGCGGGTACACCGGGGAGCTGTTTTTT. Protein sequence: CATRGGGYTGELFF. V is TRBV6-5 and J is TRBJ2-2; 7 nucleotides agree with TRBD1. Germline V lookup: CDR1 MNHEY, CDR2 SVGAGI. The CDR3 covers 14 residues.

CDR3 in DNA: TGTGCCTGGAGTGTAGGAGCCACTAGCGGGGGTATCAGGTTCTTC. Its protein product is CAWSVGATSGGIRFF. The chain has TRBV30 and TRBJ2-1, with 11 bases matching TRBD2. There are 15 residues in the CDR3. Germline V lookup: CDR1 GTSNPN, CDR2 SVGIG (reference sequence). V was clipped by 0 bases and J by 15 bases; unmatched bases: 13.

V is TRBV2 and J is TRBJ1-1; 8 bases are shared with TRBD1. Unmatched junction bases numbered 4, after V lost 4 bases and J lost 6 bases. The CDR3 covers 13 residues. Germline CDR1 is SNHLY and CDR2 is FYNNEI. In DNA, the CDR3 is TGTGCCAGCAGTGGGACAGGGAGATCTGAAGCTTTCTTT. Its protein product is CASSGTGRSEAFF.

This sequence joins TRBV11-1 and TRBJ2-7; tentative D call: TRBD1 (6 bases). CDR3 size: 12 residues. CDR1 is SGHAT, CDR2 FQDESV, per germline (reference sequence). V was shortened by 5 bases and J by 6 bases, with 11 bases between the two germline ends. Written as DNA, the CDR3 is TGTGCCAGCAGCCTAACAGGGTCCGAGCAGTACTTC. It yields the protein CASSLTGSEQYF.

This clone was seen a single time. The rearrangement uses TRBV19 and TRBJ2-5, with a weak D call TRBD1 (5 bases). Trimming took 9 bases from V and 1 from J, leaving 15 bases between them. The CDR3 loop spans 14 amino acids. In germline, CDR1 is LNHDA, CDR2 SQIVND (reference sequence). The CDR3 is CARRQTASQETQYF. The CDR3 DNA is TGTGCCAGGAGACAGACAGCTTCCCAAGAGACCCAGTACTTC.

This chain links TRBV2 with TRBJ2-2; a possible D gene is TRBD2 (5 bases). This CDR3 spans 13 amino acids. The germline CDR1 and CDR2 sequences are SNHLY and FYNNEI. V dropped 5 bases and J dropped 4 bases, with 8 bases sitting between them. CDR3: CASSRTLTGELFF. In DNA, the CDR3 is TGTGCCAGCAGTCGGACTCTCACCGGGGAGCTGTTTTTT. The whole variable domain, remainder taken from reference TRBV2 and TRBJ2-2, is EPEVTQTPSHQVTQMGQEVILRCVPISNHLYFYWYRQILGQKVEFLVSFYNNEISEKSEIFDDQFSVERPDGSNFTLKIRSTKLEDSAMYFCASSRTLTGELFFGEGSRLTVL.

This clone has only a few counts. The J gene is TRBJ2-5, the V gene TRBV5-1; unclear D gene. V shed 4 bases and J shed 1 base, with 14 bases lying between them. This CDR3 is 15 amino acids long. Germline V CDR1 and CDR2: SGHRS, YFSETQ. CDR3 protein: CASSQEAGLQETQYF. The CDR3 DNA sequence: TGCGCCAGCAGCCAGGAAGCCGGCCTCCAAGAGACCCAGTACTTC.

The sample holds one count of this clone. The chain is built from TRBV9 and TRBJ1-1; D may be TRBD1 (5 bases). CDR1 and CDR2 from the germline V gene are SGDLS and YYNGEE. There are 15 residues in the CDR3. The V gene lost 0 bases and the J gene lost 6 bases, with 15 bases spanning the gap. CDR3 DNA: TGTGCCAGCAGCGTAGTTAGGCCTTCAGGGTCTGAAGCTTTCTTT. Protein: CASSVVRPSGSEAFF. Based on the CDR3 plus reference TRBV9 and TRBJ1-1, the full variable domain is DSGVTQTPKHLITATGQRVTLRCSPRSGDLSVYWYQQSLDQGLQFLIQYYNGEERAKGNILERFSAQQFPDLHSELNLSSLELGDSALYFCASSVVRPSGSEAFFGQGTRLTVV.

DNA for the CDR3: TGTGCCAGCAGATCCGTCTACGAGCAGTACTTC. Translation gives CASRSVYEQYF. This chain joins TRBV6-5 and TRBJ2-5; D unclear. The DNA end favors TRBJ2-7, so the J call may be wrong. The CDR3 extends over 11 amino acids. Germline CDR1 is MNHEY and CDR2 is SVGAGI.

The chain couples TRBV7-9 to TRBJ2-2; maybe TRBD2 (5 bases). The germline V and J ends were trimmed by 2 bases and 3 bases, with 13 bases remaining between them. The CDR3 contains 16 residues. Germline CDR1 SEHNR, CDR2 FQNEAQ (reference sequence). CDR3 amino acids: CASSLSPTRDTGELFF. The CDR3 DNA is TGTGCCAGCAGCTTATCGCCCACTAGGGACACCGGGGAGCTGTTTTTT. Drawing the rest from reference TRBV7-9 and TRBJ2-2, the complete variable domain is DTGVSQNPRHKITKRGQNVTFRCDPISEHNRLYWYRQTLGQGPEFLTYFQNEAQLEKSRLLSDRFSAERPKGSFSTLEIQRTEQGDSAMYLCASSLSPTRDTGELFFGEGSRLTVL.

The gene calls are TRBV4-1 and TRBJ2-2; D call uncertain. Trimming shortened V by 4 bases and J by 3 bases, and 9 bases separated the two germline ends. Germline CDR1 reads MGHRA; CDR2 reads YSYEKL. The CDR3 has 14 amino acids. The CDR3 DNA sequence: TGCGCCAGCAGCCCACCTTTGGACACCGGGGAGCTGTTTTTT. Translating gives CASSPPLDTGELFF.

The J gene is TRBJ2-3, the V gene TRBV5-1; D is ambiguous. CDR3 size: 15 residues. CDR1 is SGHRS, CDR2 YFSETQ, per germline. V dropped 5 bases and J dropped 1 base, with 14 bases sitting between them. The CDR3 sequence is CASRPGSEGTDTQYF. CDR3 sequence (DNA): TGCGCCAGCAGACCGGGCAGTGAGGGCACAGATACGCAGTATTTT. Supplemented by reference TRBV5-1 and TRBJ2-3, the full variable domain reads KAGVTQTPRYLIKTRGQQVTLSCSPISGHRSVSWYQQTPGQGLQFLFEYFSETQRNKGNFPGRFSGRQFSNSRSEMNVSTLELGDSALYLCASRPGSEGTDTQYFGPGTRLTVL.

The V call is TRBV29-1, the J call TRBJ2-3; D gene unclear. The V gene's germline CDR1 is SQVTM and CDR2 ANQGSEA. This CDR3 is 12 amino acids long. V was pared by 5 bases and J by 0 bases, with 6 bases between. The CDR3, as DNA: TGCAGCGTTTTATTCAGCACAGATACGCAGTATTTT. Amino acid sequence: CSVLFSTDTQYF.

This CDR3 is CASSLAASGHNEQFF. The CDR3, as DNA: TGCGCCAGCAGCTTGGCGGCTAGCGGGCACAATGAGCAGTTCTTC. The rearrangement joins TRBV5-1 to TRBJ2-1; 8 bases are a match to TRBD2. Germline loops: CDR1 SGHRS, CDR2 YFSETQ. With 0 bases clipped from V and 5 bases from J, the junction kept 4 bases outside the gene matches. The CDR3 runs to 15 residues.

On this clone itself: It is likely a read error: a sequence one base away is far more abundant. DNA of the CDR3: TGCGCCAGCAGCCAAGAGGGCTTCGTTAAACCCAATGAGCAGTTCTTC. Translation gives CASSQEGFVKPNEQFF. The chain recombines TRBV4-1 with TRBJ2-1, with D hard to call. CDR1 MGHRA and CDR2 YSYEKL come from the germline V gene. The V and J ends lost 0 bases and 6 bases respectively, with 15 bases between them. The CDR3 runs 16 residues.

The V gene is TRBV7-2, the J gene TRBJ2-2, with D possibly being TRBD1 or TRBD2 (5 bases each). The CDR3 loop spans 13 amino acids. V was shortened by 5 bases and J by 5 bases, with 9 bases between the two germline ends. Germline V gene lookup returns CDR1 SGHTA and CDR2 FQGNSA. The CDR3 spells CASSRDQTGELFF. CDR3 nucleotides: TGTGCCAGCAGCCGGGACCAGACCGGGGAGCTGTTTTTT.

There are a few counts of this clone. The genes are TRBV5-1 and TRBJ1-4; D possibly corresponds to TRBD1 (5 bases). Germline assignment: CDR1 SGHRS and CDR2 YFSETQ. The germline V and J ends were trimmed by 2 bases and 8 bases, with 16 bases remaining between them. The length of the CDR3 is 15 residues. CDR3 sequence reads: CASSFGGKVSEKLFF. The DNA for the CDR3 is TGCGCCAGCAGCTTCGGGGGTAAGGTATCCGAAAAACTGTTTTTT.

This sequence joins TRBV4-3 and TRBJ2-6; D gene ambiguous. CDR1 and CDR2 from the germline V gene are LGHNA and YSLEER. CDR3 size: 16 residues. Trimming removed 0 bases from V and 4 bases from J, with 10 bases in between. The CDR3 region is CASSQDSGYGANVLTF. In DNA, the CDR3 is TGCGCCAGCAGCCAAGATTCGGGTTACGGGGCCAACGTCCTGACTTTC.

This chain joins TRBV5-1 and TRBJ2-1; TRBD2 might be the D (7 bases). Trimming removed 3 bases at V and 2 bases at J, with 24 bases between. Germline values: CDR1 SGHRS, CDR2 YFSETQ. CDR3 length: 19 amino acids. CDR3 residues: CASSSRGPPSGNTYNEQFF. The CDR3 coding sequence is TGCGCCAGCAGCTCCAGGGGACCCCCAAGCGGGAACACCTACAATGAGCAGTTCTTC. Full variable domain (remainder filled in from reference TRBV5-1 and TRBJ2-1): KAGVTQTPRYLIKTRGQQVTLSCSPISGHRSVSWYQQTPGQGLQFLFEYFSETQRNKGNFPGRFSGRQFSNSRSEMNVSTLELGDSALYLCASSSRGPPSGNTYNEQFFGPGTRLTVL.